These T cell receptor beta chains were read from a single sample in a study of post-analysis software for immune sequencing data. Via MiXCR, TCRdb re-called the PCR reads, giving one row per CDR3 protein. Of roughly 800,000 distinct CDR3 sequences in the sample, about 50% were seen once. Input material: blood. Every receptor here comes from a girl between 5 and 17 years old with multiple sclerosis. The CDR3 runs from the conserved cysteine through the conserved F or W. Fields, in order: J gene, V gene, D gene, clone size, CDR3 length, CDR3 protein, CDR3 DNA. A D gene is named only where the DNA matches it firmly. Where a row states a size, it is once, few, many or the class of an expanded clone; other rows omit it.

TRBJ2-3,TRBV25-1,TRBD2,NA,17,CASSEGLAGGRGDTQYF,TGTGCCAGCAGTGAAGGACTAGCGGGAGGGAGAGGAGATACGCAGTATTTT
TRBJ2-3,TRBV18,TRBD1,NA,15,CASSPPTGFTDTQYF,TGTGCCAGCTCACCCCCGACAGGGTTCACAGATACGCAGTATTTT
TRBJ2-1,TRBV6-6,TRBD2,NA,16,CASSKLAGGSYNEQFF,TGTGCCAGCAGTAAACTAGCGGGGGGCTCCTACAATGAGCAGTTCTTC
TRBJ1-2,TRBV6-5,TRBD1,NA,14,CASSYEAGGRGYTF,TGTGCCAGCAGTTACGAAGCAGGGGGAAGGGGCTACACCTTC
TRBJ2-7,TRBV3-1,NA,NA,14,CASSQPTRGRWQYF,TGTGCCAGCAGCCAGCCGACAAGGGGCCGGTGGCAGTACTTC
TRBJ1-6,TRBV3-1,NA,NA,14,CASSQGTAHSPLHF,TGTGCCAGCAGCCAAGGGACAGCGCATTCACCCCTCCACTTT
TRBJ2-3,TRBV29-1,TRBD2,NA,14,CSVDGLASTDTQYF,TGCAGCGTTGACGGACTAGCCAGCACAGATACGCAGTATTTT
TRBJ2-1,TRBV5-1,NA,NA,13,CASSLTRENEQFF,TGCGCCAGCAGCTTGACCAGGGAAAATGAGCAGTTCTTC
TRBJ1-1,TRBV20-1,NA,NA,13,CSARGLSGWQAFF,TGCAGTGCTAGAGGGTTAAGCGGTTGGCAAGCTTTCTTT
TRBJ2-7,TRBV7-9,TRBD2,NA,20,CASSLFPFGTSGSVKSEQYF,TGTGCCAGCAGCCTCTTCCCCTTTGGGACTAGCGGGAGTGTAAAGTCCGAGCAGTACTTC
TRBJ2-1,TRBV14,NA,NA,13,CASSQARSGSQFF,TGTGCCAGCAGCCAGGCTAGATCCGGTTCCCAGTTCTTC
TRBJ1-2,TRBV11-1,TRBD1,NA,17,CASSRPSGQQLNYGHTF,TGTGCCAGCAGCAGACCCTCGGGACAGCAACTTAACTATGGCCACACCTTC
TRBJ2-1,TRBV12-3/TRBV12-4,NA,NA,15,CASRSDWGTYNEQFF,TGTGCCAGCAGGTCCGACTGGGGAACCTACAATGAGCAGTTCTTC
TRBJ1-2,TRBV6-5,NA,NA,17,CASSYGLGERLGYGYTF,TGTGCCAGCAGTTATGGGTTGGGGGAGAGGTTGGGCTATGGCTACACCTTC
TRBJ2-7,TRBV29-1,TRBD2,NA,15,CSVELAGGPSSEQYF,TGCAGCGTTGAACTAGCGGGAGGGCCTTCCTCCGAGCAGTACTTC
TRBJ1-1,TRBV5-8,NA,NA,16,CASSWRGGRTNTEAFF,TGTGCCAGCAGCTGGAGGGGGGGGCGGACGAACACTGAAGCTTTCTTT
TRBJ2-1,TRBV5-1,TRBD1,NA,15,CASSLQGPTRNEQFF,TGCGCCAGCAGTTTACAGGGGCCCACAAGAAATGAGCAGTTCTTC
TRBJ1-5,TRBV5-1,TRBD1,NA,15,CASSLGDRWDQPQHF,TGCGCCAGCAGCTTGGGGGACAGGTGGGATCAGCCCCAGCATTTT
TRBJ2-7,TRBV20-1,NA,NA,16,CSAQPLEGSSSYEQYF,TGCAGTGCACAACCCCTTGAGGGGAGTAGCTCCTACGAGCAGTACTTC
TRBJ2-1,TRBV29-1,TRBD2,NA,14,CSVDPGLAGAQQFF,TGCAGCGTTGATCCGGGACTAGCGGGGGCACAGCAGTTCTTC
TRBJ2-1,TRBV25-1,NA,once,14,CASSEMADLGGQFF,TGTGCCAGCAGTGAAATGGCGGACCTCGGTGGGCAGTTCTTC
TRBJ2-1,TRBV9,NA,NA,14,CASSSGPIQGEQFF,TGTGCCAGCAGCTCGGGTCCAATACAAGGGGAGCAGTTCTTC